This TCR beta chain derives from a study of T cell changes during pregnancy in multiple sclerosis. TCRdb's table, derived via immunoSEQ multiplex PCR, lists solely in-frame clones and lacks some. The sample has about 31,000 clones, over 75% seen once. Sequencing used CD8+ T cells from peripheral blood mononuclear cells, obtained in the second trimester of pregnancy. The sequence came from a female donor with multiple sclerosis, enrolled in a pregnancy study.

The CDR3: CASRAGYEQYF. The DNA for the CDR3 is TGTGCCAGCAGAGCAGGGTACGAGCAGTACTTC. The chain recombines TRBV6-5 with TRBJ2-7; TRBD1 might be the D (5 bases). Germline V CDR1 and CDR2: MNHEY, SVGAGI. V shed 6 bases and J shed 4 bases, with 7 bases lying between them. This CDR3 is 11 amino acids long.